A single sample gave rise to the 32 T cell receptor beta chains below, sequenced in a study of cytomegalovirus exposure and HLA in healthy donors (dated by TCRdb to the late 2010s). Receptor libraries were prepared by the immunoSEQ multiplex PCR assay. For the multiplex PCR, a mixture combining 60 forward primers for TCR Vbeta segments and 13 reverse primers for TCR Jbeta segments was used. This is the immuneACCESS table as TCRdb keeps it, with only in-frame sequences that have V and J called. A part of the clones is gone; compared with another copy, unresolved V genes explain less than half, and the rest is unexplained. The sample contains roughly 60,000 clones, 70% to 75% of them found a single time. Together, the top ten hold roughly 5.2% of the sample. Input material: PBMCs. Receptors were obtained from a woman aged 25 to 39 in good health and CMV-seronegative.

V usage is TRBV27 and J usage is TRBJ2-5; 9 bases agree with TRBD2. The CDR3 consists of 15 residues. Germline lookup yields CDR1 MNHEY and CDR2 SMNVEV (reference sequence). V was pared by 5 bases and J by 3 bases, with 7 bases of the junction left unmatched. The CDR3 DNA follows: TGTGCCAGCAGTCCAAGGCGGGGGGGAAAAGAGACCCAGTACTTC. Its translation is CASSPRRGGKETQYF.

The V and J genes are TRBV6-5 and TRBJ1-2, with D possibly matching TRBD1 (5 bases). Trimming took off 8 bases at V and 7 bases at J, with 17 bases between the two ends. The CDR3 totals 13 residues. Germline V gives CDR1 MNHEY, CDR2 SVGAGI. In DNA, the CDR3 is TGTGCCAGCCAGGAGAACCAGGGTTCTGGCTACACCTTC. It is translated as CASQENQGSGYTF.

This chain uses TRBV27 with TRBJ2-7; TRBD1 might be the D (6 bases). CDR1 is MNHEY and CDR2 is SMNVEV in the germline V gene (reference sequence). Deletions cut 3 bases from V and 1 base from J, with 7 bases between. The CDR3 is 13 amino acids. This CDR3 reads CASSFGQSYEQYF. DNA for the CDR3: TGTGCCAGCAGTTTCGGACAGTCCTACGAGCAGTACTTC.

This sequence joins TRBV7-9 and TRBJ2-7, with 10 bases that match TRBD2. The V segment lost 4 bases and the J segment 5 bases; nucleotides outside the gene matches: 5. The germline CDR1 and CDR2 sequences are SEHNR and FQNEAQ (reference sequence). The CDR3 consists of 14 residues. The CDR3 DNA follows: TGTGCCAGCAGCTCCCCGGGACTAGCGAACGAGCAGTACTTC. Amino acid sequence: CASSSPGLANEQYF.

The chain has TRBV5-4 and TRBJ2-1; TRBD2 matches 11 bases. This CDR3 region has 18 residues. Germline CDR1 and CDR2: SGHNT and YYREEE (reference sequence). Trimming cost V 1 base and J 8 bases; bases outside gene matches: 14. The CDR3: CASSLSWVAGGPLDEQFF. In DNA, the CDR3 is TGTGCCAGCAGCTTGAGTTGGGTAGCGGGAGGGCCTTTGGATGAGCAGTTCTTC.

This clone appeared a single time. This chain uses TRBV4-2 with TRBJ1-2; maybe TRBD1 (6 bases). This CDR3 spans 12 amino acids. Trimming shortened V by 8 bases and J by 4 bases, and 11 bases separated the two germline ends. Germline V lookup: CDR1 LGHNA, CDR2 YNFKEQ. The CDR3 region is CASSGDTYGYTF. For the CDR3, the DNA is TGTGCCAGCTCAGGGGACACCTATGGCTACACCTTC.

To note about this clone: At one end, the junction sequence differs from germline, possibly due to a read error. The chain carries TRBV19 and TRBJ1-2; a weak D match, TRBD1 (6 bases). Germline V gene lookup returns CDR1 LNHDA and CDR2 SQIVND (reference sequence). The CDR3 sequence is 13 residues long. The CDR3 region has the DNA TGTGCCAGTAGCCCCTGGGGGGGCCGGTTCGACTCCTTC. This codes for CASSPWGGRFDSF.

This sequence joins TRBV7-3 and TRBJ2-3, with 8 bases identical to TRBD1. The germline V gene has CDR1 SGHTA and CDR2 FQGTGA. The CDR3 spans 15 residues. V trimming: 4 bases; J trimming: 4 bases; junction bases outside the gene matches: 7. The CDR3 sequence: CASSYGQGESDTQYF. For the CDR3, the DNA is TGTGCCAGCAGCTACGGACAGGGAGAATCAGATACGCAGTATTTT.

The V gene is TRBV13, the J gene TRBJ2-5, with D tentatively TRBD1 (5 bases). Germline V CDR1 and CDR2: PRHDT, FYEKMQ (reference sequence). CDR3 length: 13 amino acids. V dropped 4 bases and J dropped 5 bases, with 11 bases sitting between them. The CDR3 loop is CASSSRVMETQYF. As DNA, the CDR3 is TGTGCCAGCAGCTCCAGGGTTATGGAGACCCAGTACTTC.

CDR3 residues: CASSLGDSLQFF. The CDR3 bases are TGTGCCAGCAGCTTGGGTGACAGCCTACAGTTCTTC. The gene calls are TRBV5-6 and TRBJ2-1; tentatively, D is TRBD1 (5 bases). Germline values: CDR1 SGHDT, CDR2 YYEEEE. CDR3 length equals 12 residues. Trimming took off 0 bases at V and 13 bases at J, with 11 bases between the two ends.

The chain has TRBV7-2 and TRBJ2-7; 8 nucleotides match TRBD2. Germline V CDR1 and CDR2: SGHTA, FQGNSA. CDR3 size: 15 residues. The trim removed 3 bases at V and 1 base at J, leaving 5 bases unmatched. The CDR3 coding sequence is TGTGCCAGCAGCTTGGGACTAGTGGGGTCCTACGAGCAGTACGTC. It is translated as CASSLGLVGSYEQYV.

V is TRBV18 and J is TRBJ2-2, with TRBD2 matching over 12 bases. The germline gives CDR1 KGHSH, CDR2 LQKENI. This CDR3 is 19 amino acids long. The J segment lost 2 bases and the V segment lost 1 base, leaving 8 bases of the junction unmatched. The CDR3 nucleotides read TGTGCCAGCTCACCACAGGAGACTAGCGGGAGTTTTAACACCGGGGAGCTGTTTTTT. Translating gives CASSPQETSGSFNTGELFF.

V usage is TRBV6-6 and J usage is TRBJ1-1; TRBD1 matches at 8 bases. This CDR3 region has 14 residues. The trim removed 6 bases at V and 1 base at J, leaving 4 bases unmatched. CDR1 and CDR2 (germline): MNHNY, SVGAGI (reference sequence). CDR3 nucleotides: TGTGCCAGCAGCCCAGGGGGCCGGAACACTGAAGCTTTCTTT. As protein: CASSPGGRNTEAFF.

This chain's CDR3 is CATSPHGTFTDTQYF. The CDR3 DNA sequence: TGTGCCACCAGCCCTCACGGGACATTCACAGATACGCAGTATTTT. The rearrangement uses TRBV15 and TRBJ2-3, with D possibly being TRBD1 (6 bases). Trimming shortened V by 5 bases and J by 2 bases, and 14 bases separated the two germline ends. The CDR3 sequence is 15 residues long. CDR1 is LNHNV and CDR2 is YYDKDF in the germline V gene (reference sequence).

This clone turned up a few times. The CDR3 DNA sequence: TGTGCCACCAGCAGAGATCTGGGGGTGGACTACGAGCAGTACGTC. This encodes CATSRDLGVDYEQYV. V gene TRBV15 combines with J gene TRBJ2-7; D possibly uses TRBD1 or TRBD2 (5 bases each). CDR1 LNHNV and CDR2 YYDKDF come from the germline V gene (reference sequence). Trimming removed 0 bases from V and 3 bases from J, with 12 bases in between. CDR3 length: 15 amino acids.

The chain couples TRBV27 to TRBJ2-1, with TRBD1 matching 7 bases. This CDR3 region has 15 residues. V trimming: 5 bases; J trimming: 0 bases; junction bases outside the gene matches: 4. Germline V lookup: CDR1 MNHEY, CDR2 SMNVEV (reference sequence). DNA for the CDR3: TGTGCCAGCAGTACAGGGGCGAGCTCCTACAATGAGCAGTTCTTC. This translates into CASSTGASSYNEQFF.

This clone was recorded a few times. The chain uses TRBV6-5 and TRBJ1-2; 9 bases fit TRBD1. This CDR3 comprises 13 residues. V dropped 8 bases and J dropped 4; count of bases not matched to a gene: 5. CDR1 and CDR2 (germline): MNHEY, SVGAGI. CDR3 in amino acids: CASSDRGPYGYTF. The CDR3 DNA is TGTGCCAGCTCGGACAGGGGACCCTATGGCTACACCTTC.

V usage is TRBV5-3 and J usage is TRBJ2-7, with D maybe TRBD2 (5 bases). TRBV5-3 is classed as an ORF, of uncertain function. This CDR3 contains 16 residues. Trimming removed 6 bases from V and 4 bases from J, with 23 bases in between. CDR3 coding DNA: TGTGCCAGAATCTGCGCCCCGGGGTCGGCATCATACGAGCAGTACGTC. Its translation is CARICAPGSASYEQYV.

The CDR3 reads CASSSSGTGSHHGYTF. The CDR3 nucleotides are TGTGCCAGCAGCTCGTCCGGGACAGGCTCCCATCATGGCTACACCTTC. The chain carries TRBV7-9 and TRBJ1-2; TRBD1 agrees at 8 bases. Germline-derived CDR1 and CDR2 are SEHNR and FQNEAQ (reference sequence). The trim removed 4 bases at V and 6 bases at J, leaving 13 bases unmatched. CDR3 length equals 16 residues.

The chain is built from TRBV15 and TRBJ2-4; D might be TRBD2 (5 bases). This CDR3 is 12 amino acids long. Germline CDR1 reads LNHNV; CDR2 reads YYDKDF (reference sequence). Trimming removed 5 bases at V and 9 bases at J, with 11 bases between. The CDR3 nucleotides are TGTGCCACCAGCCCTCACCGGGGCATTCAGTACTTC. As protein: CATSPHRGIQYF.

This chain uses TRBV30 with TRBJ1-1; TRBD1 is a possible D gene (6 bases). V lost 3 bases, J lost 7 bases, and 15 bases lay in between. Per the germline V gene, CDR1 is GTSNPN and CDR2 is SVGIG (reference sequence). The CDR3 sequence is 13 residues long. The CDR3 region is CAWSGGGANEAFF. The CDR3 nucleotides read TGTGCCTGGAGCGGAGGGGGGGCAAATGAAGCTTTCTTT. The entire variable domain, with the rest obtained from reference TRBV30 and TRBJ1-1, is as follows: SQTIHQWPATLVQPVGSPLSLECTVEGTSNPNLYWYRQAAGRGLQLLFYSVGIGQISSEVPQNLSASRPQDRQFILSSKKLLLSDSGFYLCAWSGGGANEAFFGQGTRLTVV.

This rearrangement joins TRBV25-1 to TRBJ1-3, with 10 bases identical to TRBD1. Germline V gene lookup returns CDR1 MGHDK and CDR2 SYGVNS. V gave up 4 bases and J gave up 3 bases; unmatched junction bases: 6. The CDR3 spans 16 residues. CDR3 loop: CASSVTGGRGGNTIYF. The CDR3 DNA reads as TGTGCCAGCAGTGTGACAGGGGGCCGCGGTGGAAACACCATATATTTT.

The chain joins TRBV7-9 to TRBJ1-4; D unclear. Germline values: CDR1 SEHNR, CDR2 FQNEAQ (reference sequence). V was clipped by 5 bases and J by 8 bases, with 15 bases between them. This CDR3 is built from 14 residues. The CDR3 sequence is CASSPGNGREKLFF. The CDR3 coding sequence is TGTGCCAGCAGCCCCGGGAATGGTCGAGAAAAACTGTTTTTT. The full variable domain, its missing parts supplied by reference TRBV7-9 and TRBJ1-4, is DTGVSQNPRHKITKRGQNVTFRCDPISEHNRLYWYRQTLGQGPEFLTYFQNEAQLEKSRLLSDRFSAERPKGSFSTLEIQRTEQGDSAMYLCASSPGNGREKLFFGSGTQLSVL.

The V gene is TRBV18, the J gene TRBJ1-4; 8 bases agree with TRBD1. Germline values: CDR1 KGHSH, CDR2 LQKENI. The CDR3 runs 16 residues. Trimming removed 3 bases from V and 8 bases from J; junction bases left unmatched: 11. The CDR3 reads CASSPNSGTGLEKLFF. The CDR3 nucleotides are TGTGCCAGCTCACCTAATTCCGGGACAGGTCTAGAAAAACTGTTTTTT.

The rearrangement uses TRBV28 and TRBJ1-5, with D maybe TRBD1 (6 bases). Trimming shortened V by 6 bases and J by 4 bases, and 22 bases separated the two germline ends. The length of the CDR3 is 17 residues. Germline-derived CDR1 and CDR2 are MDHEN and SYDVKM. CDR3 in DNA: TGTGCCAGCAGCCCGAGGATGGCAGGGGCCTGGAATCAGCCCCAGCATTTT. Translation: CASSPRMAGAWNQPQHF.

This clone was counted once. This chain connects TRBV14 to TRBJ2-3; 7 bases are a match to TRBD2. Germline CDR1 and CDR2: SGHDN and FVKESK. J was trimmed by 1 base and V by 4 bases; bases with no gene match: 14. This CDR3 has 18 residues. Here the CDR3 DNA reads TGTGCCAGCAGCCCAAGATCGTCGGGGGGATGGGGCACAGATACGCAGTATTTT. Translating it yields CASSPRSSGGWGTDTQYF.

The rearrangement links TRBV6-5 to TRBJ2-5; maybe TRBD1 (6 bases). Germline lookup yields CDR1 MNHEY and CDR2 SVGAGI. The CDR3 is 11 residues long. V was trimmed by 10 bases and J by 2 bases, leaving 8 bases between them. CDR3 DNA: TGTGCCAAGGACAGTCAAGAGACCCAGTACTTC. Encoded protein: CAKDSQETQYF.

This chain connects TRBV18 to TRBJ2-1; 7 bases line up with TRBD2. The V segment lost 3 bases and the J segment 6 bases; nucleotides outside the gene matches: 17. In germline, CDR1 is KGHSH, CDR2 LQKENI. The CDR3 is made up of 18 amino acids. The CDR3 nucleotides are TGTGCCAGCTCACCGAAGGTATGGCGGGAGATCCTTGGCAATGAGCAGTTCTTC. It translates to CASSPKVWREILGNEQFF. The variable domain in full, with the rest retrieved from reference TRBV18 and TRBJ2-1, is NAGVMQNPRHLVRRRGQEARLRCSPMKGHSHVYWYRQLPEEGLKFMVYLQKENIIDESGMPKERFSAEFPKEGPSILRIQQVVRGDSAAYFCASSPKVWREILGNEQFFGPGTRLTVL.

The V gene is TRBV18, the J gene TRBJ2-7; no reliable D call. Trimming took 4 bases from V and 5 from J, leaving 12 bases between them. The CDR3 contains 13 residues. Germline V gene sequence: CDR1 KGHSH, CDR2 LQKENI. CDR3 residues: CASSRVLGDEQYV. The CDR3 DNA sequence: TGTGCCAGCTCACGGGTGCTAGGCGACGAGCAGTACGTC.

The CDR3, as DNA: TGTGCCAGCAGCTCGTTATCAGGGAAGCGCGAGCAGTACGTC. As protein: CASSSLSGKREQYV. V and J are TRBV5-5 and TRBJ2-7; perhaps TRBD1 as D (5 bases). The CDR3 has 14 amino acids. The germline V gene encodes CDR1 SGHKS and CDR2 YYEKEE (reference sequence). Deletions cut 3 bases from V and 6 bases from J, with 16 bases between.

The chain carries TRBV6-4 and TRBJ2-3; D is possibly TRBD2 (5 bases). CDR1 is MRHNA and CDR2 is SNTAGT in the germline V gene. Trimming took 2 bases from V and 2 from J, leaving 17 bases between them. The CDR3 is 17 residues long. CDR3 DNA: TGTGCCAGCAGTGACCCCCTAATGGGCGGGCACACAGATACGCAGTATTTT. Translated: CASSDPLMGGHTDTQYF.

The chain employs TRBV10-3 and TRBJ2-3, with a tentative D call TRBD1 (5 bases). The V gene lost 4 bases and the J gene lost 0 bases, with 14 bases spanning the gap. Per the germline V gene, CDR1 is ENHRY and CDR2 is SYGVKD. The CDR3 is 16 residues long. CDR3 in amino acids: CAISGAGQSSTDTQYF. The DNA of the CDR3 is TGTGCCATCAGTGGGGCAGGACAATCTAGCACAGATACGCAGTATTTT.